This TCR beta chain was identified in a study of cytomegalovirus exposure and HLA in healthy donors. Study-level points and caveats: Later genetic work tied a missense DCLRE1C variant to beta-chain V and J trimming. Most of the CMV-associated TCR beta chains (in a later analysis) appeared to be HLA-restricted. In an earlier analysis, in under 700 donors, most V segments appeared productive either ~87% or ~30% of the time. The authors considered a cluster of highly shared sequence variants likely to be a sequencing artifact.

Concerning this clone itself: Its antigen is unidentified.

PCR used 60 Vbeta primers and 13 Jbeta primers. Assay used: immunoSEQ multiplex PCR; TCRdb lists only in-frame clones, some missing. Of 150,000 or so clones in the sample, approximately 81% were seen once. CDR3 length: 15 amino acids. Germline assignment: CDR1 LGHNA and CDR2 YNFKEQ. The J segment lost 5 bases and the V segment lost 0 bases, leaving 4 bases of the junction unmatched. Sequenced input: PBMCs. J is TRBJ2-7 and V is TRBV4-2, with 10 bases matching TRBD2. This TCR was sampled from a woman aged 18-35 years in good health and CMV-seronegative. The CDR3 here is CASSQEASGSHEQYF. The CDR3 nucleotides are TGTGCCAGCAGCCAAGAGGCTAGCGGGAGCCACGAGCAGTACTTC.